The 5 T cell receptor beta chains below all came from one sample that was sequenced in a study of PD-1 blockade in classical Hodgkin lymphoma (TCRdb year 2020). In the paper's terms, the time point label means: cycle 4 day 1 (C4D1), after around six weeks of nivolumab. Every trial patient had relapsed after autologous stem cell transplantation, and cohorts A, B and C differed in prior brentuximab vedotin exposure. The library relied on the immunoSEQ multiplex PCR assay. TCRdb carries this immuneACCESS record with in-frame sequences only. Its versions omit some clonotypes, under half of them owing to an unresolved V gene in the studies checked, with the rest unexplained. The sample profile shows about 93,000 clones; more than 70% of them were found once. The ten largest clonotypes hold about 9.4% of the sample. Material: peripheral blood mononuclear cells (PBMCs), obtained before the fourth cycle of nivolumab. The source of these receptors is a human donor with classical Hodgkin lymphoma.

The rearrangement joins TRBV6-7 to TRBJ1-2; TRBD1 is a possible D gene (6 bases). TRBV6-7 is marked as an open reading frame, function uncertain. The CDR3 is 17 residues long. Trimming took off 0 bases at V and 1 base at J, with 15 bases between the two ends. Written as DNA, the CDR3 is TGTGCCAGCAGTTACTCCTGGCAGGGGCGATGTAACTATGGCTACACCTTC. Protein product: CASSYSWQGRCNYGYTF.

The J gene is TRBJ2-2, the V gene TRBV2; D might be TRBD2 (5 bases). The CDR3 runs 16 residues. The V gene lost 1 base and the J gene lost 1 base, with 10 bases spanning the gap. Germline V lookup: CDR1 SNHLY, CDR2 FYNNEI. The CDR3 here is CASSEEGSGNTGELFF. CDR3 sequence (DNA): TGTGCCAGCAGTGAAGAGGGCAGCGGGAACACCGGGGAGCTGTTTTTT.

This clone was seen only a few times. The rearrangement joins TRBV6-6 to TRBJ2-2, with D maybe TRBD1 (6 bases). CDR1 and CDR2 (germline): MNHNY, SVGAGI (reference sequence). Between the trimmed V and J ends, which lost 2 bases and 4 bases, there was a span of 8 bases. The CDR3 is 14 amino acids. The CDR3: CASSYADSTGELFF. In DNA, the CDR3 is TGTGCCAGCAGTTACGCGGACAGCACCGGGGAGCTGTTTTTT.

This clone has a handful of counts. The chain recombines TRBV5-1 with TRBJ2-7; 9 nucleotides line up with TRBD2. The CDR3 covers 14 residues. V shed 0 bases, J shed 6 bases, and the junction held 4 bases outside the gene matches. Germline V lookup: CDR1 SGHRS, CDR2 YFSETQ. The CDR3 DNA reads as TGCGCCAGCAGCTTGGGGCTAGCGGGGAGCGAGCAGTACTTC. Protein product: CASSLGLAGSEQYF.

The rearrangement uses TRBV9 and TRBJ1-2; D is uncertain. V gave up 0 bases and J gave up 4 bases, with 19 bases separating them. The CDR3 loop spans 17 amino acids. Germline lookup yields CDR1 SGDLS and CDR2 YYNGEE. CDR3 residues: CASSVGAEGGQIYGYTF. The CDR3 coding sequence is TGTGCCAGCAGCGTAGGAGCCGAGGGAGGTCAAATCTATGGCTACACCTTC.